This T cell receptor beta chain originates from a study of blood T cell repertoires in COVID-19. At the level of the study: T cells, B-cell-depleted T cells, or PBMCs supplied cDNA or gDNA.

Germline V gives CDR1 LGHNA, CDR2 YNFKEQ. The length of the CDR3 is 16 residues. Trimming cost V 0 bases and J 2 bases; bases outside gene matches: 5. Only in-frame clones appear in the TCRdb table, and some are missing; sequencing was by immunoSEQ multiplex PCR. The sample contains over 200,000 clones, more than 75% of which appear only once. Sequenced material: peripheral blood. This clonotype was sampled from a woman in her forties who had recovered from COVID-19. The gene calls are TRBV4-2 and TRBJ1-2; the match to TRBD1 covers 8 bases. The CDR3: CASSQDLRGPNYGYTF. The CDR3 region has the DNA TGTGCCAGCAGCCAAGACCTCAGGGGGCCCAACTATGGCTACACCTTC.